This T cell receptor beta chain was captured in a study of blood T cell repertoires in COVID-19. This clone was seen once. The method was immunoSEQ multiplex PCR; TCRdb's version includes in-frame clones alone and lacks a portion of them. There are around 270,000 clones in the sample; approximately 83% occur only once, and roughly 4% lies in the top ten. The study drew participants aged about 18 to 95 years from some 25 US areas. Germline V gene data show CDR1 as MNHEY and CDR2 as SVGAGI. Trimming shortened V by 8 bases and J by 7 bases, and 11 bases separated the two germline ends. This CDR3 is 12 amino acids long.

The chain is built from TRBV6-5 and TRBJ2-2; TRBD2 is a possible D gene (5 bases). This TCR was recovered from a woman aged 25 to 39 who had recovered from COVID-19. What was sequenced was PBMCs or T cells enriched from blood (not recorded which). CDR3 region: CASGSRIGELFF. The CDR3 nucleotides are TGTGCCAGCGGGAGTCGTATCGGGGAGCTGTTTTTT.